This T cell receptor (beta chain) was found in a study of T cell changes during pregnancy in multiple sclerosis. V was pared by 1 base and J by 8 bases, with 5 bases of the junction left unmatched. The CDR3 length is 14 residues. Germline-derived CDR1 and CDR2 are SGHVS and FNYEAQ. This clone has a single count. Clones were read by immunoSEQ multiplex PCR, and TCRdb kept only the in-frame ones, dropping some. The table includes around 50,000 clones, around 92% detected once. This chain links TRBV7-6 with TRBJ2-7; 10 nucleotides align to TRBD1. The sequence was collected from a female donor in good health, enrolled as a control in a pregnancy study. Source: CD4+ T cells from peripheral blood mononuclear cells, taken after pregnancy. Written as DNA, the CDR3 is TGTGCCAGCAGCTTAGGGGACAGGGGAGCCAAGCAGTACTTC. The encoded protein is CASSLGDRGAKQYF.